What follows are 17 T cell receptor beta chains derived from one specimen sequenced in a study of shared clonotypes between healthy human individuals. Generated by immunoSEQ multiplex PCR, the TCRdb table keeps only in-frame clones and is missing some. Among some 2 million clones, about 95% were seen once, and the ten largest hold 0.9% to 1.4%. Positively selected for CCR7, the CD45RO-negative cells used as naive CD8 cells excluded terminally differentiated effector memory CD45RA+ cells. The sequenced material came from naive CD8+ T cells sorted from blood. The source is a man in his late teens or twenties in good health.

The chain recombines TRBV6-1 with TRBJ1-3, with D perhaps TRBD1 (5 bases). Germline V CDR1 and CDR2: MNHNS, SASEGT. V shed 0 bases and J shed 0 bases, with 15 bases lying between them. The CDR3 consists of 18 residues. Written as DNA, the CDR3 is TGTGCCAGCAGTGAAGCGCGCGCAGGGCGCCACTCTGGAAACACCATATATTTT. This encodes CASSEARAGRHSGNTIYF.

V and J are TRBV27 and TRBJ1-5; weak D call: TRBD1 (6 bases). V was trimmed by 4 bases and J by 6 bases, leaving 19 bases between them. From germline, CDR1 is MNHEY and CDR2 SMNVEV (reference sequence). The CDR3 loop spans 16 amino acids. CDR3 protein: CASSSHFQGSGQPQHF. The DNA for the CDR3 is TGTGCCAGCAGTTCACACTTTCAGGGGTCCGGTCAGCCCCAGCATTTT.

The chain is built from TRBV28 and TRBJ2-4; D remains unclear. Deletions cut 4 bases from V and 9 bases from J, with 4 bases between. Germline CDR1 MDHEN, CDR2 SYDVKM. The length of the CDR3 is 10 residues. The chain's CDR3 is CASSSGIQYF. CDR3 coding DNA: TGTGCCAGCAGTTCTGGCATTCAGTACTTC.

The count of this clone is one. J is TRBJ2-5 and V is TRBV7-9; unclear D gene. Germline V gene sequence: CDR1 SEHNR, CDR2 FQNEAQ (reference sequence). The CDR3 totals 15 residues. Trimming pared 5 bases from V and 4 bases from J, leaving 17 bases between. The CDR3 region is CASSHPRVGRETQYF. The DNA of the CDR3 is TGTGCCAGCAGCCACCCCCGAGTAGGTCGAGAGACCCAGTACTTC.

The genes are TRBV5-6 and TRBJ1-4; a weak D match, TRBD1 (6 bases). V was shortened by 3 bases and J by 8 bases, with 14 bases between the two germline ends. Germline CDR1 is SGHDT and CDR2 is YYEEEE. The CDR3 sequence is 14 residues long. The CDR3 region is CASSSQGWNEKLFF. The CDR3 bases are TGTGCCAGCAGCTCACAGGGATGGAACGAAAAACTGTTTTTT.

This CDR3 is CASSQGLGVGETQYF. CDR3 sequence (DNA): TGCGCCAGCAGCCAAGGCCTCGGGGTTGGAGAGACCCAGTACTTC. This sequence joins TRBV4-1 and TRBJ2-5, with TRBD2 as a possible D gene (5 bases). The CDR3 is 15 residues long. The germline V gene has CDR1 MGHRA and CDR2 YSYEKL. Trimming cost V 1 base and J 4 bases, with 13 bases left between them.

The V and J genes are TRBV27 and TRBJ1-6; no clear D. The CDR3 has 13 amino acids. Germline V gene data show CDR1 as MNHEY and CDR2 as SMNVEV (reference sequence). Trimming left V 5 bases short and J 7 bases short, with 9 bases between. The CDR3 is CASSPTGNSPLHF. CDR3 bases: TGTGCCAGCAGTCCCACCGGGAATTCACCCCTCCACTTT.

The chain carries TRBV19 and TRBJ2-1, with D unresolved. Germline V CDR1 and CDR2: LNHDA, SQIVND (reference sequence). CDR3 length equals 11 residues. Trimming stripped 3 bases from V and 7 bases from J, with 4 bases between. The CDR3 coding sequence is TGTGCCAGTAGTATGTGGAATGAGCAGTTCTTC. Amino acid sequence: CASSMWNEQFF. Full variable domain (missing parts from reference TRBV19 and TRBJ2-1): DGGITQSPKYLFRKEGQNVTLSCEQNLNHDAMYWYRQDPGQGLRLIYYSQIVNDFQKGDIAEGYSVSREKKESFPLTVTSAQKNPTAFYLCASSMWNEQFFGPGTRLTVL.

The chain carries TRBV28 and TRBJ2-3, with 13 bases identical to TRBD2. Losses at the gene ends were 4 bases for V and 6 bases for J; bases not matched to a gene: 13. This CDR3 has 18 amino acids. Germline V gene lookup returns CDR1 MDHEN and CDR2 SYDVKM. The CDR3 DNA reads as TGTGCCAGCAGTTCCGGACTAGCGGGAGCCGAAATCTCCGATACGCAGTATTTT. Amino acids: CASSSGLAGAEISDTQYF.

This chain links TRBV7-9 with TRBJ1-2; D might be TRBD1 (6 bases). The CDR3 runs to 14 residues. Trimming pared 3 bases from V and 1 base from J, leaving 9 bases between. Germline V lookup: CDR1 SEHNR, CDR2 FQNEAQ (reference sequence). The CDR3 loop reads CASSLGADNYGYTF. As DNA, the CDR3 is TGTGCCAGCAGCTTGGGGGCGGATAACTATGGCTACACCTTC.

In regard to this clone: Additional DNA sequences in this sample encode the identical CDR3. The chain has TRBV11-2 and TRBJ1-1; 8 bases align to TRBD1. Per the germline V gene, CDR1 is SGHAT and CDR2 is FQNNGV. The CDR3 has 12 amino acids. With 3 bases clipped from V and 7 bases from J, the junction kept 1 base outside the gene matches. CDR3 in DNA: TGTGCCAGCAGCTTTGGACAGGGTGAAGCTTTCTTT. This sequence encodes CASSFGQGEAFF. Full variable domain (remainder filled in from reference TRBV11-2 and TRBJ1-1): EAGVAQSPRYKIIEKRQSVAFWCNPISGHATLYWYQQILGQGPKLLIQFQNNGVVDDSQLPKDRFSAERLKGVDSTLKIQPAKLEDSAVYLCASSFGQGEAFFGQGTRLTVV.

Of note for this clone: The same CDR3 can be traced to other DNA sequences in this sample. The chain employs TRBV25-1 and TRBJ2-1; D call uncertain. Trimming shortened V by 4 bases and J by 7 bases, and 5 bases separated the two germline ends. CDR1 and CDR2 from the germline V gene are MGHDK and SYGVNS. The CDR3 consists of 11 residues. The CDR3 nucleotides are TGTGCCAGCAGTGGCTATAATGAGCAGTTCTTC. Translating it yields CASSGYNEQFF. The full variable domain, rest sourced from reference TRBV25-1 and TRBJ2-1, is EADIYQTPRYLVIGTGKKITLECSQTMGHDKMYWYQQDPGMELHLIHYSYGVNSTEKGDLSSESTVSRIRTEHFPLTLESARPSHTSQYLCASSGYNEQFFGPGTRLTVL.

This rearrangement joins TRBV15 to TRBJ2-5, with TRBD2 matching 9 bases. The CDR3 contains 13 residues. J lost 4 bases, V lost 5 bases, and 2 bases had no gene match. Germline V gene sequence: CDR1 LNHNV, CDR2 YYDKDF (reference sequence). CDR3 in amino acids: CATSGGLAETQYF. The DNA of the CDR3 is TGTGCCACCAGCGGGGGACTAGCAGAGACCCAGTACTTC.

This chain uses TRBV27 with TRBJ2-7; D perhaps matches TRBD2 (6 bases). Germline-derived CDR1 and CDR2 are MNHEY and SMNVEV (reference sequence). V shed 3 bases and J shed 0 bases, with 12 bases lying between them. The CDR3 totals 15 residues. This chain's CDR3 is CASSFGGEGSYEQYF. The CDR3 coding sequence is TGTGCCAGCAGTTTCGGGGGTGAGGGCTCCTACGAGCAGTACTTC.

This sequence joins TRBV30 and TRBJ1-3; 9 bases align to TRBD1. The CDR3 spans 14 residues. Germline V CDR1 and CDR2: GTSNPN, SVGIG (reference sequence). V was pared by 1 base and J by 4 bases, with 2 bases of the junction left unmatched. The CDR3 DNA follows: TGTGCCTGGAGTGACAGGGGGCGAGGAAACACCATATATTTT. It codes for CAWSDRGRGNTIYF.

The chain employs TRBV28 and TRBJ2-7; TRBD2 agrees at 11 bases. Trimming cost V 6 bases and J 3 bases; bases outside gene matches: 10. The CDR3 sequence is 16 residues long. CDR1 and CDR2 from the germline V gene are MDHEN and SYDVKM. CDR3 region: CASSTPTTSGGYEQYF. The CDR3 DNA is TGTGCCAGCAGCACCCCCACAACTAGCGGGGGCTACGAGCAGTACTTC.

V and J are TRBV9 and TRBJ2-2, with unresolved D. The V end lost 1 base, the J end lost 0 bases, and 7 bases lay between the germline ends. The CDR3 has 15 amino acids. Germline V gene sequence: CDR1 SGDLS, CDR2 YYNGEE. In DNA form, the CDR3 reads TGTGCCAGCAGCGTATTGGCTTCGAACACCGGGGAGCTGTTTTTT. Translation gives CASSVLASNTGELFF.